This T cell receptor (beta chain) was profiled in a study of cytomegalovirus exposure and HLA in healthy donors (dated by TCRdb to about 2017). At the level of the whole study: In an earlier analysis of around 540 of the donors, approximately 300 Gb of sequence data and roughly 100 million unique TCR beta sequences from about 179 million T cells were reported. A separate validation cohort of over 95 different subjects was used in addition to the approximately 610-subject first cohort. To study patterns of TCR occurrence, a later analysis re-analyzed previously published TCR beta repertoires from more than 550 donors and added high-resolution HLA genotyping. A later genetic analysis used genome-wide SNP genotypes for about three fifths of the 666 donors, treating that subset as a discovery cohort. Because of strong linkage in the cohort, five DR-DQ haplotypes were treated as single units for association and clustering. High-throughput TCR immunosequencing, statistical association of individual TCRs with disease status, and machine learning were combined to predict cytomegalovirus infection status. Using immunosequencing, the study profiled T cell repertoires from 500 to 800 subjects and related those repertoires to cytomegalovirus serostatus. All discovery cohort repertoires had been generated using a single sequencing platform. An early release that covered more than 550 HLA-typed donors contained around 300 gigabases of sequencing data and tens of millions of unique TCR sequences. On average, approximately 250,000 unique TCR beta nucleotide sequences were sequenced per donor among more than 350 genotyped donors of the cohort, with roughly a sixth of those sequences being non-productive. The study aimed to test whether cataloging public T cell receptors could reveal signatures of past pathogen exposure. Donor age, sex, ethnicity and CMV serostatus were compiled alongside the repertoire data. HLA typing included class I and class II loci at four-digit resolution. Of the roughly 400 genotyped donors, approximately 83% fell in the genetic ancestry cluster associated with self-reported Caucasian donors. Typing coverage varied by locus: 629-630 donors for A, B, C, DRB1 and DQB1; 522 for DQA1; around 610 for DPA1; fewer than 480 for DPB1. An earlier analysis of approximately 500 of the donors applied high-throughput TCR beta sequencing to assess whether each TCR beta V gene segment acted as functional or pseudogenic. The later analysis used no new phenotypic data to find candidate immune exposures, relying instead on TCR beta sequences and their occurrence across donors. Here is what the overall study found, with its caveats: At a false discovery rate of 0.05, a later analysis linked around 17,000 TCR beta sequences to specific HLA alleles. A further reported finding was that TCR beta sequences accurately predicted the HLA-A and HLA-B alleles for most subjects in the first cohort. In vitro tests confirmed that a few of the cytomegalovirus-associated TCR beta chains recognize cytomegalovirus antigens. According to a later analysis, TCR association rates differed among HLA loci, with DRB1 alleles showing the most associated TCRs and HLA-C alleles showing the fewest. In a later genetic analysis, a missense DCLRE1C variant was associated with V-gene and J-gene trimming of TCR beta chains, and the association was replicated in an independent cohort. Correlated functional status among segregating V segments might reflect linkage disequilibrium, but an unknown experimental factor could not be ruled out. When HLA alleles, especially DR and DQ, strongly co-occurred, TCR associations were difficult to assign to individual alleles. Because some donors lacked HLA typing at each locus, the association tests relied only on the typed subset. The study gave a list of 150 to 200 TCR beta chains associated with cytomegalovirus. CMV serostatus was the only immune exposure information available for the cohort. In an earlier analysis of some 540 of the donors, most TCR beta V segments appeared in productive rearrangements about 87% or about 30% of the time, broadly matching IMGT annotations. Because counts were too low, more than 15 rarely observed V segments, including chromosome 9 orphons, were excluded from the earlier analysis of around 590 of the donors. Roughly uniform sequencing depth across donors was assumed in presence/absence analyses, although this assumption may not hold. According to a later analysis, parvovirus B19, influenza, CMV and Epstein-Barr virus appeared linked to several top co-occurrence clusters. According to a later genetic analysis, donors in an Asian-associated ancestry cluster had fewer N-insertions in productive TCRs than the approximately 630-donor mean. Some IMGT-functional V segments, including TRBV6-2 and TRBV6-3, could not be told apart with the 87-base-pair reads, so those segments were excluded. Most CMV-associated TCR beta chains appeared to be HLA-restricted in a later analysis, and the HLA associations seemed to be driven largely by CMV exposure. The authors suggested that the approach could potentially be extended to other disease states and immunological phenotypes. Across donors, most TCR sequences were observed very rarely, whereas some public TCRs were present in many individuals. The cohort was sequenced for TCR beta chains only, and without alpha or paired-chain data the features that could be detected were limited. In a later analysis, HLA-associated TCR beta chains were found to be more clonally expanded and to have lower generation probabilities than equally common non-associated chains. The classifier was reported to diagnose cytomegalovirus status with high specificity and sensitivity in both the original and validation cohorts. A cluster of highly shared sequence variants was judged likely to be a technical artifact of the sequencing pipeline.

About this clone: Its specific antigen is unknown. Base-call qualities are not available, and no considerably larger clone is one nucleotide away.

The cohort comprised some 700 healthy bone marrow donors. At the time of sampling, all cohort members were nominally healthy, though unrecorded immune exposures were likely present. The donor was CMV seronegative and belonged to the group of over 300 seronegative cohort members. A peripheral blood sample was provided by each donor, and peripheral blood mononuclear cells were used for TCR beta sequencing. Genomic DNA extraction from the blood cell samples was performed with the Qiagen DNeasy Blood Extraction Kit. As encoded in the germline V gene (reference sequence), CDR1 is SEHNR while CDR2 is FQNEAQ. The CDR3 spans 14 residues, from the cysteine through the phenylalanine. Left in the record is the CDR3 DNA by itself, 42 bases read in frame from the first base. V lost 1 base and J lost 10 bases, and the count of bases not matched to a germline gene is 8. Library preparation was by the immunoSEQ multiplex PCR assay. For the multiplex PCR, a mixture combining 60 forward primers for TCR Vbeta segments and 13 reverse primers for TCR Jbeta segments was used. A multiplex PCR assay on genomic DNA amplified the CDR3 region of rearranged TCR beta genes. The amplified TCR beta libraries were sequenced on the Illumina HiSeq System as 87-base-pair reads. From the authors' description of their analysis: Across the 700 or so repertoires, a later analysis counted tens of millions of unique TCR beta chains, around 11 million of which were shared by at least two donors. Raw reads were error-corrected and collapsed into unique sequences by a nearest-neighbor algorithm in which closely related sequences were merged to remove PCR and sequencing errors. Alignment of CDR3 sequences to IMGT reference sequences was used to assign V, D and J gene segments. For a sequence to be retained, a match of at least six nucleotides was required to both a V gene segment and a J gene segment. A rearrangement was called productive if the CDR3 had no stop codons and remained in frame with V and J, and every other rearrangement was called non-productive. CDR3 was defined according to IMGT convention as the region running from the second conserved V-encoded cysteine to the conserved J-encoded phenylalanine. The earlier analysis of 500 to 750 of the donors excluded any sequence lacking an unambiguous match to a single V gene segment. An earlier analysis of 500 to 600 of the donors classified V segments as functional when productive rearrangements were above 56.7% and as segregating when the standard deviation between donors was above 5%. A statistical classification framework was built to diagnose cytomegalovirus status from the catalog of TCR beta chain sequences. V and J gene assignment, in a later analysis, came from comparing TCR nucleotide sequences with IMGT/GENE-DB human TR gene sequences. In a later analysis, CDR3 sequences and most-parsimonious VDJ recombination scenarios were assigned using the TCRdist pipeline. A later analysis defined each TCR beta chain by its CDR3 amino acid sequence plus V-gene family, and excluded reads lacking a unique V-gene family. As a way to deal with suspected cross-contamination and a sequencing artifact, a later analysis dropped more than 500 nucleotide sequences that were highly shared and had low generation probability. In a later analysis, a clonal expansion index was calculated for each public chain from normalized within-repertoire ranks of inferred template counts. Generation probabilities in a later analysis came from a VDJ recombination model fitted to out-of-frame rearrangements, and those results were checked against IGoR. In a later analysis, TCR-TCR, TCR-HLA and TCR-CMV co-occurrence was scored with hypergeometric tests, and a repertoire-size bias correction was applied to TCR pairs. False discovery rates were estimated in a later analysis by permuting HLA or CMV assignments 20 times. In a later analysis, co-occurring TCRs were grouped using DBSCAN, with TCRdist sequence similarity added in when clustering inside HLA-allele-positive subsets. Repertoires with fewer than 30,000 or more than 120,000 public chains, plus five repertoires with anomalous nucleotide sharing, were excluded from co-occurrence clustering. TCRdb stores this immuneACCESS table with in-frame sequences only. Part of the clones is absent; in the studies checked, under half of the shortfall reflects unresolved V genes, and no reason is known for the rest. That table is the source of V, J and clone size, and D and trimming were worked out from the DNA. A total of fewer than 200,000 clones appear in this sample, roughly 84% of them only once. Clones ranked in the top ten supply 0.95% to 1.3% of the sample.

This sequence uses TRBV7-9 and TRBJ1-1; TRBD1 aligns with 8 central bases. The sequenced material came from PBMCs. The origin of this receptor is a young man in good health and CMV-seronegative. The CDR3 loop reads CASSLGIQGGGAFF. The DNA reads TGTGCCAGCAGCTTAGGGATACAGGGGGGGGGAGCTTTCTTT.